These 16 T cell receptor beta chains originate from one sample sequenced in a study of cytomegalovirus exposure and HLA in healthy donors. The assay was immunoSEQ multiplex PCR, and TCRdb's table has in-frame clones only and misses some. The sample lists about 330,000 clones, about nine tenths occurring once. The sequenced material came from PBMCs. Receptors originate from a woman between 18 and 29 years old in good health and CMV-seronegative.

The chain carries TRBV7-6 and TRBJ1-5; 7 bases are a match to TRBD1. J gave up 3 bases and V 4 bases, and 18 bases lay outside the gene matches. The CDR3 is 19 amino acids. The germline V gene has CDR1 SGHVS and CDR2 FNYEAQ. DNA for the CDR3: TGTGCCAGCAGCTCCCTCCCCGGAGAGGGGGCAATAATCAATCAGCCCCAGCATTTT. It encodes CASSSLPGEGAIINQPQHF. The variable domain in full, completed from reference TRBV7-6 and TRBJ1-5, reads GAGVSQSPRYKVTKRGQDVALRCDPISGHVSLYWYRQALGQGPEFLTYFNYEAQQDKSGLPNDRFSAERPEGSISTLTIQRTEQRDSAMYRCASSSLPGEGAIINQPQHFGDGTRLSIL.

The chain has TRBV13 and TRBJ2-7; TRBD1 matches at 9 bases. CDR1 and CDR2 from the germline V gene are PRHDT and FYEKMQ (reference sequence). The V and J ends lost 5 bases and 6 bases, in that order; junction bases with no gene match: 8. The CDR3 runs 14 residues. The CDR3 reads CASSPSGTGFEQYF. The CDR3 DNA is TGTGCCAGCAGCCCCTCCGGGACAGGGTTCGAGCAGTACTTC.

CDR3: CASSFATSGMLNEQFF. The CDR3 nucleotides read TGTGCCAGCAGCTTCGCGACTAGCGGGATGCTCAATGAGCAGTTCTTC. This chain uses TRBV7-6 with TRBJ2-1; 11 bases align to TRBD2. Losses at the gene ends were 3 bases for V and 6 bases for J; bases not matched to a gene: 7. Per germline, CDR1 SGHVS and CDR2 FNYEAQ. The CDR3 length is 16 residues.

The gene calls are TRBV29-1 and TRBJ1-2; possible D gene TRBD1, 5 bases. Germline V gene data show CDR1 as SQVTM and CDR2 as ANQGSEA. Trimming took 0 bases from V and 4 from J, leaving 12 bases between them. This CDR3 has 14 amino acids. CDR3 sequence reads: CSVEDRGTGYGYTF. CDR3 nucleotide sequence: TGCAGCGTTGAAGATCGGGGGACGGGCTATGGCTACACCTTC.

This chain links TRBV18 with TRBJ2-1; possible D gene TRBD1, 5 bases. The CDR3 is 15 amino acids. V was trimmed by 6 bases and J by 1 base, leaving 13 bases between them. Per germline, CDR1 KGHSH and CDR2 LQKENI. The DNA for the CDR3 is TGTGCCAGCTCCTCAAGTAGGGGATCCTACAATGAGCAGTTCTTC. Its translation: CASSSSRGSYNEQFF. The whole variable domain, remainder taken from reference TRBV18 and TRBJ2-1, is NAGVMQNPRHLVRRRGQEARLRCSPMKGHSHVYWYRQLPEEGLKFMVYLQKENIIDESGMPKERFSAEFPKEGPSILRIQQVVRGDSAAYFCASSSSRGSYNEQFFGPGTRLTVL.

This chain uses TRBV29-1 with TRBJ2-7; 8 bases are shared with TRBD2. J was trimmed by 3 bases and V by 6 bases; bases with no gene match: 4. This CDR3 region has 12 residues. The germline gives CDR1 SQVTM, CDR2 ANQGSEA. CDR3 amino acids: CSVHSGSYEQYF. The CDR3 region has the DNA TGCAGCGTACACAGCGGGAGCTACGAGCAGTACTTC.

The J gene is TRBJ2-7, the V gene TRBV4-1; D might be TRBD2 (6 bases). Trimming removed 2 bases at V and 0 bases at J, with 14 bases between. Germline V gene lookup returns CDR1 MGHRA and CDR2 YSYEKL. The CDR3 extends over 16 amino acids. This CDR3 is CASSQSRSGSSYEQYF. DNA for the CDR3: TGCGCCAGCAGCCAAAGTCGGTCCGGGAGCTCCTACGAGCAGTACTTC.

The rearrangement links TRBV2 to TRBJ2-2; a possible D gene is TRBD2 (6 bases). Per germline, CDR1 SNHLY and CDR2 FYNNEI. V was shortened by 8 bases and J by 5 bases, with 6 bases between the two germline ends. The CDR3 consists of 11 residues. The CDR3: CASGGTGELFF. The CDR3 nucleotides read TGTGCCAGCGGGGGGACCGGGGAGCTGTTTTTT.

The V call is TRBV2, the J call TRBJ2-7, with 9 bases matching TRBD1. Germline loops: CDR1 SNHLY, CDR2 FYNNEI. Losses at the gene ends were 2 bases for V and 4 bases for J; bases not matched to a gene: 6. The CDR3 is 15 residues long. CDR3 region: CASSEFADRGYEQYF. In DNA form, the CDR3 reads TGTGCCAGCAGTGAATTTGCGGACAGGGGATACGAGCAGTACTTC.

The chain employs TRBV11-2 and TRBJ1-1, with 8 nucleotides matching TRBD1. The CDR3 has 16 residues. Germline V gene data show CDR1 as SGHAT and CDR2 as FQNNGV. V trimming: 1 base; J trimming: 5 bases; junction bases outside the gene matches: 9. In DNA, the CDR3 is TGTGCCAGCAGCTTAGGCCGAGGACAGGGATGGACTGAAGCTTTCTTT. Protein sequence: CASSLGRGQGWTEAFF. The variable domain in full, with the rest retrieved from reference TRBV11-2 and TRBJ1-1, is EAGVAQSPRYKIIEKRQSVAFWCNPISGHATLYWYQQILGQGPKLLIQFQNNGVVDDSQLPKDRFSAERLKGVDSTLKIQPAKLEDSAVYLCASSLGRGQGWTEAFFGQGTRLTVV.

The chain has TRBV9 and TRBJ2-3; 8 bases match TRBD2. CDR1 and CDR2 (germline): SGDLS, YYNGEE. This CDR3 is 16 amino acids long. The V gene end was trimmed by 0 bases and the J gene end by 7 bases; junction bases not matched to a gene: 10. Written as DNA, the CDR3 is TGTGCCAGCAGCGTAGGGGTAGCGGGACCCGGGCATACGCAGTATTTT. The encoded protein is CASSVGVAGPGHTQYF. Supplemented by reference TRBV9 and TRBJ2-3, the full variable domain reads DSGVTQTPKHLITATGQRVTLRCSPRSGDLSVYWYQQSLDQGLQFLIQYYNGEERAKGNILERFSAQQFPDLHSELNLSSLELGDSALYFCASSVGVAGPGHTQYFGPGTRLTVL.

The V call is TRBV6-5, the J call TRBJ2-7, with a tentative D call TRBD2 (5 bases). V was pared by 3 bases and J by 8 bases, with 20 bases between. Looked up from germline, CDR1 is MNHEY and CDR2 is SVGAGI. There are 15 residues in the CDR3. In DNA form, the CDR3 reads TGTGCCAGCAGTTATGCTAGCTGGAGTCTCCACAAGCAGTACTTC. It yields the protein CASSYASWSLHKQYF.

Turning to this clone: The junction shows a germline mismatch at one end, possibly a read error. This chain joins TRBV7-7 and TRBJ2-1; 8 positions match TRBD2. The CDR3 length is 16 residues. Germline values: CDR1 SSHAT, CDR2 FNYEAQ (reference sequence). This CDR3 is CASSLHGRAPYNEQFF. CDR3 DNA sequence: TGTGCTAGCAGCTTACACGGGAGGGCCCCCTACAATGAGCAGTTCTTC.

The chain joins TRBV7-8 to TRBJ2-7, with a possible D match to TRBD2 (6 bases). Germline CDR1 SGHVS, CDR2 FQNEAQ. The CDR3 runs 15 residues. The V and J ends lost 1 base and 1 base respectively, with 11 bases between them. The CDR3 reads CASSLVTGASYEQYF. The CDR3 nucleotides are TGTGCCAGCAGCTTAGTGACGGGAGCGTCCTACGAGCAGTACTTC.

The chain links TRBV6-5 to TRBJ2-5; 10 positions agree with TRBD2. This CDR3 is 16 amino acids long. Trimming removed 2 bases from V and 4 bases from J; junction bases left unmatched: 7. Germline lookup yields CDR1 MNHEY and CDR2 SVGAGI. As DNA, the CDR3 is TGTGCCAGCAGTTACCTCCTAGCGGGAGTTCTAGAGACCCAGTACTTC. Its protein product is CASSYLLAGVLETQYF.

The V gene is TRBV28, the J gene TRBJ2-1; D is uncertain. This CDR3 region has 13 residues. Germline lookup yields CDR1 MDHEN and CDR2 SYDVKM. The V gene lost 3 bases and the J gene lost 0 bases, with 3 bases spanning the gap. CDR3 region: CASSFSSYNEQFF. The CDR3 DNA sequence: TGTGCCAGCAGTTTCAGCTCCTACAATGAGCAGTTCTTC.